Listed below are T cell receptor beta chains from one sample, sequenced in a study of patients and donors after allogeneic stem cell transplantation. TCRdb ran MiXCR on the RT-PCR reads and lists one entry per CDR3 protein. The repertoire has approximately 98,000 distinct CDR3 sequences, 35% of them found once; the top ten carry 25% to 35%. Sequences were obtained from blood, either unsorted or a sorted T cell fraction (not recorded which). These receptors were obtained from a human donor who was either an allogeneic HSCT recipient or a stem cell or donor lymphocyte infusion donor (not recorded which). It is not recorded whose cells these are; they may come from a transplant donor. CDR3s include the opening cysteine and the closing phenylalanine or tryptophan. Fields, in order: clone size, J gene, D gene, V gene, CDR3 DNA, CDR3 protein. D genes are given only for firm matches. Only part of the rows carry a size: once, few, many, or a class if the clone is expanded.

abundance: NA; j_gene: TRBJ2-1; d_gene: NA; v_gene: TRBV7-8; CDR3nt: TGTGCCAGCAGCCAACCACGACTAGGAATCTCCAATGAGCAGTTCTTC; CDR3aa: CASSQPRLGISNEQFF
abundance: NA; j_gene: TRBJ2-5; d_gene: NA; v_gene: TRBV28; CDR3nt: TGTGCCAGCAGTTTTTCGGGTGTTCGGGAGACCCAGTACTTC; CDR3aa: CASSFSGVRETQYF
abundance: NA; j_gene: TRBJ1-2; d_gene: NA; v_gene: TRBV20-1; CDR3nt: TGCAGTGCGAGAACAGGGCTTGCTGGCTACACCTTC; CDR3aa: CSARTGLAGYTF
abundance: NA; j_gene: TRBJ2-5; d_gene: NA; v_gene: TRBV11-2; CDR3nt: TGTGCCAGCAGCTTAGGGGTTAGCGCGCAAGAGACCCAGTACTTC; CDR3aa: CASSLGVSAQETQYF
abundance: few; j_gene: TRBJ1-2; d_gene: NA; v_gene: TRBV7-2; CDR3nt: TGTGCCAGCAGCTTAAAAAGGGGGGGCAACTATGGCTACACCTTC; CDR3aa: CASSLKRGGNYGYTF
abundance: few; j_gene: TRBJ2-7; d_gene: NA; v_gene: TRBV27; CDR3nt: TGTGCCAGCAGTTTAGCGGGAAACTACGAGCAGTACTTC; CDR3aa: CASSLAGNYEQYF
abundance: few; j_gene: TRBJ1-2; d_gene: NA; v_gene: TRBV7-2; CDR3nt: TGTGCCAGCAGCTCAGGGGTAGGGCAGAACTATGGCTACACCTTC; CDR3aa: CASSSGVGQNYGYTF
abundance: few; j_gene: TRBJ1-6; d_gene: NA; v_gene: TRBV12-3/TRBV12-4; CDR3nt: TGTGCCAGCAGTTTAGAGGGAAATAATTCACCCCTCCACTTT; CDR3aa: CASSLEGNNSPLHF
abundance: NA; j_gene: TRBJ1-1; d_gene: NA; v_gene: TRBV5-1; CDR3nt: TGCGCCAGCAGGTACCAAGATAACACTGAAGCTTTCTTT; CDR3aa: CASRYQDNTEAFF
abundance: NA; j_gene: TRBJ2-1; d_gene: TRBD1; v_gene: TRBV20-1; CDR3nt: TGCACAACCCCGGGACAGAGCTCCTACAATGAGCAGTTCTTC; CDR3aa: CTTPGQSSYNEQFF
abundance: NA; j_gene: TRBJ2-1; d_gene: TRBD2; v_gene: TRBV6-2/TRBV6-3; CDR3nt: TGTGCCAGCAGACCACCGGGACTAGCGCGACACTACAATGAGCAGTTCTTC; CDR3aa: CASRPPGLARHYNEQFF
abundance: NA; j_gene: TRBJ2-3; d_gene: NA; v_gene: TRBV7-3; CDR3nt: TGTGCCAGCAGAGATGGGGCCACAGATACGCAGTATTTT; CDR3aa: CASRDGATDTQYF
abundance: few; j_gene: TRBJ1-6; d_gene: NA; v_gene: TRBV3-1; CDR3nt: TGTGCCAGCAGCCAAGAAACTCATAATTCACCCCTCCACTTT; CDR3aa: CASSQETHNSPLHF
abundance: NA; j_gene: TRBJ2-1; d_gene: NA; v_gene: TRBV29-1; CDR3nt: TGCAGCGTTGGTTGGGGGAGCTACAATGAGCAGTTCTTC; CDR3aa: CSVGWGSYNEQFF
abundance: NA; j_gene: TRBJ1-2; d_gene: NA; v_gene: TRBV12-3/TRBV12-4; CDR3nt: TGTGCCAGCAGTCGGACTCCCCAGGGGGGCTACACCTTC; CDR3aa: CASSRTPQGGYTF
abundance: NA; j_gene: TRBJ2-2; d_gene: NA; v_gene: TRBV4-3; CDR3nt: TGCGCCAGCAGCCAAGTAACCTACACCGGGGAGCTGTTTTTT; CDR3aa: CASSQVTYTGELFF
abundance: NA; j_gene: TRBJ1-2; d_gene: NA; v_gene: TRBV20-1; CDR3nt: TGCAGTGCTTCGATCATGGCCTGGAAGGGCTACACCTTC; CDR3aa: CSASIMAWKGYTF
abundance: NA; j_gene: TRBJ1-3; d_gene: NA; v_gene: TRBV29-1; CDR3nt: TGCAGCGTGCGGGACTCTGGAAACACCATATATTTT; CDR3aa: CSVRDSGNTIYF
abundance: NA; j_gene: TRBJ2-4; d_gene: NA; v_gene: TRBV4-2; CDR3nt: TGTGCCAGCAGCCAAGATGCGGGAATGAACATTCAGTACTTC; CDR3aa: CASSQDAGMNIQYF
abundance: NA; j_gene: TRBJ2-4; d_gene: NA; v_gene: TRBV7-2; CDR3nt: TGTGCCAGCAGCCTAGCCAAAAACATTCAGTACTTC; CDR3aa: CASSLAKNIQYF
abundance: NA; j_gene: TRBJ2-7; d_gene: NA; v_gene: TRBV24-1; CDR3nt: TGTGCCACCAGTGGTGACTCCTACGAGCAGTACTTC; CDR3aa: CATSGDSYEQYF
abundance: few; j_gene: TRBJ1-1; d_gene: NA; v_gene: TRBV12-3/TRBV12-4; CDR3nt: TGTGCCAGCAGTTCTGACAGCCGCCAAGGAAACACTGAAGCTTTCTTT; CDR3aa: CASSSDSRQGNTEAFF
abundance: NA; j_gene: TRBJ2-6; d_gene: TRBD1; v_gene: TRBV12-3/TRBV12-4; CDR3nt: TGTGCCAGCAGTTTGGGGCAGGGGGCGGCCAACGTCCTGACTTTC; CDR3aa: CASSLGQGAANVLTF
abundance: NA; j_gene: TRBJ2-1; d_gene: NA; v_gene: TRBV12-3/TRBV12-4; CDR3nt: TGTGCCAGCAGGTGGGGCAATGAGCAGTTCTTC; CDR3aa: CASRWGNEQFF
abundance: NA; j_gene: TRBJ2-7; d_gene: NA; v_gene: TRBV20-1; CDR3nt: TGCAGTGCTAGACCTGTGGCAGGGAGCTCCTACGAGCAGTACTTC; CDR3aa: CSARPVAGSSYEQYF
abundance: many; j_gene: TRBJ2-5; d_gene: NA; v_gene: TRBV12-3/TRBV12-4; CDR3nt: TGTGCCAGCAGTTCTGGGGAGACCCAGTACTTC; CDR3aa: CASSSGETQYF
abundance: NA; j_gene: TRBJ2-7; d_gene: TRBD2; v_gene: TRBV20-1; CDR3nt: TGCAGTGCCAGCGGGACTAGCGCCTTGAGCTCCTACGAGCAGTACTTC; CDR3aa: CSASGTSALSSYEQYF
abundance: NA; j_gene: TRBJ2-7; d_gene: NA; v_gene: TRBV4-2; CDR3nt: TGTGCCAGCAGCCAAGAAGGCGTGGCGAGGGAGCAGTACTTC; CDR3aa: CASSQEGVAREQYF
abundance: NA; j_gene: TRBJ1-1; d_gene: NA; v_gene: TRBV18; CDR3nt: TGTGCCAGCTCACCAAGAAACAGTCCGAACACTGAAGCTTTCTTT; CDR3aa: CASSPRNSPNTEAFF
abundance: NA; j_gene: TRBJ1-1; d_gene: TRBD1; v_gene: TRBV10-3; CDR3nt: TGTGCCACCGGCGCAGGGGGTACAACTGAAGCTTTCTTT; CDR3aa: CATGAGGTTEAFF
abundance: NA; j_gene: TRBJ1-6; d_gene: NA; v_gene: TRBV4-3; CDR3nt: TGCGCCAGCAGCCACCTGGGGGGCGTCCTCCACTTT; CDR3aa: CASSHLGGVLHF
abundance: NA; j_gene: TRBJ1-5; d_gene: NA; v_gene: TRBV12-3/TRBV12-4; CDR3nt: TGTGCCAGCAGTTTGCGGGGGCCCTCTGGCAATCAGCCCCAGCATTTT; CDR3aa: CASSLRGPSGNQPQHF
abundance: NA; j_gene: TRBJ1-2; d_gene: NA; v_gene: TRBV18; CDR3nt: TGTGCCAGCTCCCACAGCGGGGGGGCGTATGGCTACACCTTC; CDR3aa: CASSHSGGAYGYTF
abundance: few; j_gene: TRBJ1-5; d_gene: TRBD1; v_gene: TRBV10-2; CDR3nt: TGCGCCAGCAGTGCCACAGGGGGCTTGGGCAATCAGCCCCAGCATTTT; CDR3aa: CASSATGGLGNQPQHF
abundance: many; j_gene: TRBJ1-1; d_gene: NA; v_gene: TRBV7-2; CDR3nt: TGTGCCAGCAGCTTCGCGAACACTGAAGCTTTCTTT; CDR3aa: CASSFANTEAFF
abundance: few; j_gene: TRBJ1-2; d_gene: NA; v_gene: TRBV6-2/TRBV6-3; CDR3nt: TGTGCCAGCAGTTACAGAGACAAGGGTGGCTACACCTTC; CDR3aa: CASSYRDKGGYTF
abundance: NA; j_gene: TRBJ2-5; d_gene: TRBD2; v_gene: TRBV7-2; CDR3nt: TGTGCCAGCAGCTTAAGGACTAGGAGGCAAGAGACCCAGTACTTC; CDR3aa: CASSLRTRRQETQYF
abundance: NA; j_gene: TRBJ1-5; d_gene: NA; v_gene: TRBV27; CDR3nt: TGTGCCAGCAGTTTATCGGCGGGGTCGGGCAATCAGCCCCAGCATTTT; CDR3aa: CASSLSAGSGNQPQHF
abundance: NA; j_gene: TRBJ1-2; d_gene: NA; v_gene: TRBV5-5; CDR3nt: TGTGCCAGCAGCTTGACCGGAACAGGCTCACTCTATGGCTACACCTTC; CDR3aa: CASSLTGTGSLYGYTF
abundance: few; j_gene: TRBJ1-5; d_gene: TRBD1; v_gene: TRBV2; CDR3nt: TGTGCCAGTAGGGACAGGGGCAATCAGCCCCAGCATTTT; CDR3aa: CASRDRGNQPQHF